These T cell receptor beta chains were read from a single sample in a study of T cells in Graves' hyperthyroidism and ophthalmopathy. TCRdb fed the multiplex PCR reads into MiXCR, producing one record per CDR3 protein. The sample contains around 600,000 distinct CDR3 sequences, around 14% of which appear only once. The sample consisted of blood. The receptors originated from a woman between 18 and 30 years old with Graves' ophthalmopathy. CDR3s include the opening cysteine and the closing phenylalanine or tryptophan. The D gene is left open where the match is weak. Size is omitted from some rows. Given values are once, few, many or a class for expanded clones.

j_call: TRBJ1-5; d_call: -; v_call: TRBV12-3/TRBV12-4; clone_size: many; cdr3_aa: CASSHHKRTLNSNQPQHF; cdr3_nt: TGTGCCAGTTCACACCACAAACGTACCCTGAATAGCAATCAGCCCCAGCATTTT
j_call: TRBJ2-7; d_call: TRBD1; v_call: TRBV11-2; clone_size: -; cdr3_aa: CASSSGSGTVGYF; cdr3_nt: TGTGCCAGCAGCTCGGGATCGGGGACAGTCGGGTACTTC
j_call: TRBJ1-1; d_call: -; v_call: TRBV4-1; clone_size: many; cdr3_aa: CASSLPRGVAKTEAFF; cdr3_nt: TGCGCCAGCAGCCTCCCAAGGGGGGTCGCAAAGACTGAAGCTTTCTTT
j_call: TRBJ1-1; d_call: TRBD1; v_call: TRBV7-9; clone_size: many; cdr3_aa: CASGEQGAGMVTEAFF; cdr3_nt: TGTGCCAGCGGGGAACAGGGGGCCGGAATGGTCACTGAAGCTTTCTTT
j_call: TRBJ1-5; d_call: -; v_call: TRBV20-1; clone_size: many; cdr3_aa: CSARQGSNQPQHF; cdr3_nt: TGCAGTGCTAGACAGGGGAGCAATCAGCCCCAGCATTTT
j_call: TRBJ2-1; d_call: TRBD2; v_call: TRBV12-5; clone_size: few; cdr3_aa: CASGLRLAGYNEQFF; cdr3_nt: TGTGCTAGTGGTTTGCGGCTAGCGGGATACAATGAGCAGTTCTTC
j_call: TRBJ2-1; d_call: TRBD1; v_call: TRBV12-3/TRBV12-4; clone_size: -; cdr3_aa: CASSSGTGEQFF; cdr3_nt: TGTGCCAGCAGTTCCGGGACAGGGGAGCAGTTCTTC
j_call: TRBJ2-2; d_call: -; v_call: TRBV27; clone_size: few; cdr3_aa: CASFLQNTGELFF; cdr3_nt: TGTGCCAGTTTTCTTCAGAACACCGGGGAGCTGTTTTTT
j_call: TRBJ2-5; d_call: -; v_call: TRBV29-1; clone_size: -; cdr3_aa: CSGNNRGRSGETQYF; cdr3_nt: TGCAGCGGGAACAACAGGGGCAGGAGCGGGGAGACCCAGTACTTC
j_call: TRBJ1-3; d_call: -; v_call: TRBV2; clone_size: -; cdr3_aa: CASSTPGETGNTIYF; cdr3_nt: TGTGCCAGCAGCACCCCAGGCGAAACTGGAAACACCATATATTTT
j_call: TRBJ2-7; d_call: TRBD1; v_call: TRBV4-1; clone_size: many; cdr3_aa: CASSLSRTGLPREQYF; cdr3_nt: TGCGCCAGCAGCCTCTCCCGGACAGGACTCCCTCGGGAGCAGTACTTC
j_call: TRBJ2-1; d_call: -; v_call: TRBV20-1; clone_size: few; cdr3_aa: CSARRRDAIRYYNEQFF; cdr3_nt: TGCAGTGCTAGAAGGCGGGATGCCATAAGATACTACAATGAGCAGTTCTTC
j_call: TRBJ1-2; d_call: -; v_call: TRBV27; clone_size: few; cdr3_aa: CASPAGGGYTF; cdr3_nt: TGTGCCAGCCCCGCGGGGGGGGGCTACACCTTC
j_call: TRBJ2-3; d_call: -; v_call: TRBV7-3; clone_size: -; cdr3_aa: CASSEDWFNTDTQYF; cdr3_nt: TGTGCCAGCAGCGAGGACTGGTTCAACACAGATACGCAGTATTTT
j_call: TRBJ1-6; d_call: -; v_call: TRBV10-3; clone_size: -; cdr3_aa: CAISDSRGGIYNSPLHF; cdr3_nt: TGTGCCATCAGTGACTCCCGAGGGGGTATCTATAATTCACCCCTCCACTTT
j_call: TRBJ1-4; d_call: -; v_call: TRBV6-5; clone_size: many; cdr3_aa: CASSYGQPNEKLFF; cdr3_nt: TGTGCCAGCAGTTACGGGCAGCCTAATGAAAAACTGTTTTTT
j_call: TRBJ1-1; d_call: -; v_call: TRBV4-1; clone_size: few; cdr3_aa: CASSQDRENTEAFF; cdr3_nt: TGCGCCAGCAGCCAAGATCGGGAGAATACTGAAGCTTTCTTT
j_call: TRBJ2-5; d_call: TRBD2; v_call: TRBV6-6; clone_size: -; cdr3_aa: CASSYGTSGRPETQYF; cdr3_nt: TGTGCCAGCAGTTACGGGACTAGCGGGAGGCCGGAGACCCAGTACTTC
j_call: TRBJ2-5; d_call: -; v_call: TRBV5-6; clone_size: many; cdr3_aa: CASSSGTLVETQYF; cdr3_nt: TGTGCCAGCAGCTCCGGGACGTTGGTTGAGACCCAGTACTTC
j_call: TRBJ2-2; d_call: TRBD2; v_call: TRBV5-1; clone_size: -; cdr3_aa: CASSLDASGSNTGELFF; cdr3_nt: TGCGCCAGCAGCTTGGACGCTAGCGGGTCGAACACCGGGGAGCTGTTTTTT
j_call: TRBJ2-1; d_call: TRBD2; v_call: TRBV7-3; clone_size: many; cdr3_aa: CASSVGLADYNEQFF; cdr3_nt: TGTGCCAGCAGCGTGGGACTAGCGGACTACAATGAGCAGTTCTTC
j_call: TRBJ1-3; d_call: -; v_call: TRBV30; clone_size: -; cdr3_aa: CAWSTGVSGNTIYF; cdr3_nt: TGTGCCTGGAGCACAGGAGTCTCTGGAAACACCATATATTTT
j_call: TRBJ2-7; d_call: -; v_call: TRBV11-2; clone_size: many; cdr3_aa: CASSLGAVSSYEQYF; cdr3_nt: TGTGCCAGCAGCCTGGGAGCGGTAAGCTCCTACGAGCAGTACTTC
j_call: TRBJ2-2; d_call: TRBD2; v_call: TRBV5-5; clone_size: many; cdr3_aa: CASSLGLAGGPFTGELFF; cdr3_nt: TGTGCCAGCAGCTTGGGATTAGCGGGAGGGCCGTTCACCGGGGAGCTGTTTTTT
j_call: TRBJ2-3; d_call: TRBD1; v_call: TRBV2; clone_size: many; cdr3_aa: CASSQAGGELDTQYF; cdr3_nt: TGTGCCAGCAGTCAGGCAGGGGGCGAATTGGATACGCAGTATTTT
j_call: TRBJ1-1; d_call: -; v_call: TRBV7-2; clone_size: many; cdr3_aa: CASSLALTGNEAFF; cdr3_nt: TGTGCCAGCAGCTTAGCCCTCACCGGTAATGAAGCTTTCTTT
j_call: TRBJ2-3; d_call: TRBD2; v_call: TRBV3-1; clone_size: many; cdr3_aa: CASSQDRGTSATVDTQYF; cdr3_nt: TGTGCCAGCAGCCAAGATCGGGGGACTAGCGCCACGGTGGATACGCAGTATTTT
j_call: TRBJ1-1; d_call: -; v_call: TRBV24-1; clone_size: many; cdr3_aa: CATQGPFGTEAFF; cdr3_nt: TGTGCCACTCAAGGACCATTTGGCACTGAAGCTTTCTTT
j_call: TRBJ1-6; d_call: TRBD1; v_call: TRBV6-1; clone_size: -; cdr3_aa: CASSSGQGARSPLHF; cdr3_nt: TGTGCCAGCAGTTCCGGACAGGGGGCGCGATCACCCCTCCACTTT
j_call: TRBJ2-5; d_call: -; v_call: TRBV20-1; clone_size: many; cdr3_aa: CSARDGGSVSQETQYF; cdr3_nt: TGCAGTGCTAGAGATGGCGGCAGTGTATCGCAAGAGACCCAGTACTTC
j_call: TRBJ2-2; d_call: -; v_call: TRBV4-1; clone_size: -; cdr3_aa: CASSQGTGLRSVGELFF; cdr3_nt: TGCGCCAGCAGCCAAGGTACAGGCCTCCGAAGTGTCGGGGAGCTGTTTTTT
j_call: TRBJ2-3; d_call: -; v_call: TRBV6-1; clone_size: many; cdr3_aa: CASSEARASSTDTQYF; cdr3_nt: TGTGCCAGCAGTGAAGCGCGGGCTAGCTCCACAGATACGCAGTATTTT
j_call: TRBJ2-3; d_call: TRBD1; v_call: TRBV11-3; clone_size: -; cdr3_aa: CASSLGRGWDSTSPDTQYF; cdr3_nt: TGTGCCAGCAGCTTAGGGCGTGGCTGGGACAGTACATCGCCAGATACGCAGTATTTT
j_call: TRBJ1-5; d_call: -; v_call: TRBV30; clone_size: many; cdr3_aa: CASTDAYSNQPQHF; cdr3_nt: TGTGCCTCAACGGACGCTTATAGCAATCAGCCCCAGCATTTT
j_call: TRBJ2-4; d_call: -; v_call: TRBV30; clone_size: -; cdr3_aa: CAWRGPKNIQYF; cdr3_nt: TGTGCCTGGAGGGGTCCCAAAAACATTCAGTACTTC
j_call: TRBJ2-7; d_call: -; v_call: TRBV29-1; clone_size: once; cdr3_aa: CSVQFRGYFAYEQYF; cdr3_nt: TGCAGCGTTCAGTTTCGGGGGTATTTCGCCTACGAGCAGTACTTC
j_call: TRBJ1-2; d_call: TRBD1; v_call: TRBV30; clone_size: -; cdr3_aa: CAWSLHRGIYGYTF; cdr3_nt: TGTGCCTGGTCCCTACACAGGGGGATCTATGGCTACACCTTC
j_call: TRBJ1-4; d_call: TRBD1; v_call: TRBV12-3/TRBV12-4; clone_size: many; cdr3_aa: CASSSTQGADEKLFF; cdr3_nt: TGTGCCAGCAGTTCTACACAGGGGGCCGATGAAAAACTGTTTTTT
j_call: TRBJ2-3; d_call: -; v_call: TRBV27; clone_size: many; cdr3_aa: CASSSHGILTIFEGTQYF; cdr3_nt: TGTGCCAGCAGTTCCCATGGTATATTGACTATCTTCGAGGGTACGCAGTATTTT
j_call: TRBJ2-1; d_call: -; v_call: TRBV25-1; clone_size: -; cdr3_aa: CASSVEGLGEQFF; cdr3_nt: TGTGCCAGCAGTGTAGAGGGGCTGGGGGAGCAGTTCTTC
j_call: TRBJ2-3; d_call: -; v_call: TRBV7-9; clone_size: many; cdr3_aa: CASSLTWSDTQYF; cdr3_nt: TGTGCCAGCAGCCTGACGTGGTCAGATACGCAGTATTTT
j_call: TRBJ1-2; d_call: -; v_call: TRBV29-1; clone_size: -; cdr3_aa: CSVEIARVDYGYTF; cdr3_nt: TGCAGCGTTGAAATTGCCAGGGTGGACTATGGCTACACCTTC
j_call: TRBJ1-2; d_call: -; v_call: TRBV5-6; clone_size: -; cdr3_aa: CASSLYYDYGYTF; cdr3_nt: TGTGCCAGCAGCTTGTATTACGACTATGGCTACACCTTC
j_call: TRBJ2-7; d_call: TRBD2; v_call: TRBV20-1; clone_size: many; cdr3_aa: CSATRGGLAGGGRYF; cdr3_nt: TGCAGTGCCACAAGGGGGGGACTAGCGGGAGGAGGGCGGTACTTC
j_call: TRBJ2-1; d_call: TRBD2; v_call: TRBV11-2; clone_size: many; cdr3_aa: CASSLVPSGDNEQFF; cdr3_nt: TGTGCCAGCAGCTTAGTGCCTAGCGGGGACAATGAGCAGTTCTTC
j_call: TRBJ1-1; d_call: -; v_call: TRBV3-1; clone_size: many; cdr3_aa: CASWMNTEAFF; cdr3_nt: TGTGCCAGTTGGATGAACACTGAAGCTTTCTTT
j_call: TRBJ1-5; d_call: TRBD1; v_call: TRBV12-3/TRBV12-4; clone_size: many; cdr3_aa: CASSKGQGFYGTPQSYSNQPQHF; cdr3_nt: TGTGCCAGCAGTAAAGGACAGGGTTTCTACGGAACCCCTCAGTCTTATAGCAATCAGCCCCAGCATTTT
j_call: TRBJ2-2; d_call: -; v_call: TRBV29-1; clone_size: many; cdr3_aa: CSGTLSNTGELFF; cdr3_nt: TGCAGCGGGACACTCTCGAACACCGGGGAGCTGTTTTTT
j_call: TRBJ1-1; d_call: -; v_call: TRBV7-2; clone_size: -; cdr3_aa: CASSLDAGNTEAFF; cdr3_nt: TGTGCCAGCAGCTTAGATGCGGGGAACACTGAAGCTTTCTTT
j_call: TRBJ2-7; d_call: TRBD1; v_call: TRBV18; clone_size: -; cdr3_aa: CASSPQETGQYPYEQYF; cdr3_nt: TGTGCCAGCTCACCACAAGAGACGGGACAGTATCCCTACGAGCAGTACTTC
j_call: TRBJ2-7; d_call: TRBD1; v_call: TRBV27; clone_size: few; cdr3_aa: CASIGTGEEQYF; cdr3_nt: TGTGCCAGCATTGGGACAGGGGAAGAGCAGTACTTC
j_call: TRBJ2-7; d_call: TRBD2; v_call: TRBV6-1; clone_size: -; cdr3_aa: CASSSRGSGSYEQYF; cdr3_nt: TGTGCCAGCAGTTCCAGGGGCAGCGGGAGTTACGAGCAGTACTTC
j_call: TRBJ2-3; d_call: -; v_call: TRBV20-1; clone_size: many; cdr3_aa: CSALEEASTDTQYF; cdr3_nt: TGCAGTGCCCTCGAAGAGGCAAGCACAGATACGCAGTATTTT
j_call: TRBJ2-7; d_call: TRBD2; v_call: TRBV11-3; clone_size: many; cdr3_aa: CASSPREREAYPFYEQYF; cdr3_nt: TGTGCCAGCAGCCCCCGTGAGCGGGAGGCCTATCCGTTCTACGAGCAGTACTTC
j_call: TRBJ2-1; d_call: -; v_call: TRBV12-3/TRBV12-4; clone_size: many; cdr3_aa: CASAPGLRYNEQFF; cdr3_nt: TGTGCCAGCGCCCCCGGGTTGAGGTACAATGAGCAGTTCTTC
j_call: TRBJ1-2; d_call: -; v_call: TRBV10-3; clone_size: many; cdr3_aa: CAISDPQGPYGYTF; cdr3_nt: TGTGCCATCAGTGACCCCCAAGGGCCCTATGGCTACACCTTC
j_call: TRBJ2-5; d_call: -; v_call: TRBV6-5; clone_size: -; cdr3_aa: CTSSSPGLHLNIQETQYF; cdr3_nt: TGTACCAGCAGTTCACCGGGACTTCACCTAAATATTCAAGAGACCCAGTACTTC
j_call: TRBJ1-2; d_call: -; v_call: TRBV6-1; clone_size: few; cdr3_aa: CASKGSTLLESANYGYTF; cdr3_nt: TGTGCCAGCAAGGGAAGCACTCTTCTTGAATCGGCTAACTATGGCTACACCTTC
j_call: TRBJ2-2; d_call: -; v_call: TRBV10-2; clone_size: -; cdr3_aa: CASSEQGPANTGELFF; cdr3_nt: TGCGCCAGCAGTGAGCAGGGGCCGGCGAACACCGGGGAGCTGTTTTTT
j_call: TRBJ2-7; d_call: -; v_call: TRBV29-1; clone_size: many; cdr3_aa: CSVEGQTRSRVREQYF; cdr3_nt: TGCAGCGTTGAAGGCCAGACCCGGAGCAGGGTGAGGGAGCAGTACTTC